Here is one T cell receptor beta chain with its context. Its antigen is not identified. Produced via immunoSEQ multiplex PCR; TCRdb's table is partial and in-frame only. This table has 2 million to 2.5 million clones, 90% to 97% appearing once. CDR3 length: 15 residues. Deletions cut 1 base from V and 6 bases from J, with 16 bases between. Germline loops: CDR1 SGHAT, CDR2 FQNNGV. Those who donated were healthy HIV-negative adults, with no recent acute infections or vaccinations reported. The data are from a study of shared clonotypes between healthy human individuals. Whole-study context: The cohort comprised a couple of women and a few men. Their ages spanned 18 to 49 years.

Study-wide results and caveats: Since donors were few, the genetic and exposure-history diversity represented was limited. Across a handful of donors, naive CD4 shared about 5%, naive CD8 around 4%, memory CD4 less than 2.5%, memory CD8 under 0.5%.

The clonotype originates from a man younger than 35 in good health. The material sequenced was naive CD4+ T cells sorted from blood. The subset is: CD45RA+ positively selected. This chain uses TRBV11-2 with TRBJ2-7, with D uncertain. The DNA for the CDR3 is TGTGCCAGCAGCTTAGCGGTGTTAGTCACGGTCGAGCAGTACTTC. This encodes CASSLAVLVTVEQYF. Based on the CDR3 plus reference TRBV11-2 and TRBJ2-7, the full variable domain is EAGVAQSPRYKIIEKRQSVAFWCNPISGHATLYWYQQILGQGPKLLIQFQNNGVVDDSQLPKDRFSAERLKGVDSTLKIQPAKLEDSAVYLCASSLAVLVTVEQYFGPGTRLTVT.